The clone carrying this TCR beta chain was recorded at least ten times. The antigen remains unidentified. The data belong to a study of T cells in Graves' hyperthyroidism and ophthalmopathy. Overall study findings and caveats: Ophthalmopathy, as predicted by the model, came a median approximately 6.5 months after the prediction.

Deletions cut 6 bases from V and 1 base from J, with 9 bases between. The CDR3 loop spans 13 amino acids. The CDR3 regions of TCR beta were amplified from RNA transcripts. First-round RT-PCR with HTBI primers amplified the TCR CDR3 region. TCRdb analysed the multiplex PCR reads with MiXCR anew, one entry per CDR3 protein. Of 95,000 to 110,000 distinct CDR3 sequences listed, approximately 15% are singletons. Hyperthyroidism, newly diagnosed and lasting under 2 months, affected patients aged 18 to 65. Using less than 12 ml of fresh peripheral blood, PBMCs were prepared. The clonotype was recovered from a woman in her forties or fifties with Graves' hyperthyroidism. Material for sequencing was blood. J is TRBJ2-5 and V is TRBV12-3 or TRBV12-4, with a weak D call TRBD1 (5 bases). Here the CDR3 reads CASRRQSQETQYF. CDR3 DNA sequence: TGTGCCAGCAGGCGACAGTCCCAAGAGACCCAGTACTTC.